This T cell receptor (beta chain) was obtained from a study of shared clonotypes between healthy human individuals. TCRdb keeps only in-frame clones here, not all; method: immunoSEQ multiplex PCR. The sample has about 750,000 clones, over 90% seen once. CD45RO-negative, CCR7-selected cells formed the naive CD8 fraction, which excluded terminally differentiated effector memory CD45RA+ cells. CDR1 and CDR2 from the germline V gene are MDHEN and SYDVKM. This CDR3 is built from 16 residues. V was trimmed by 1 base and J by 2 bases, leaving 12 bases between them. This clonotype was obtained from a man younger than 45 in good health. Sequenced: naive CD8+ T cells sorted from blood. J is TRBJ2-1 and V is TRBV28, with D tentatively TRBD1 or TRBD2 (5 bases each). DNA for the CDR3: TGTGCCAGCAGTTTATCAGGGAGCCCCCCCTACAATGAGCAGTTCTTC. It specifies CASSLSGSPPYNEQFF.